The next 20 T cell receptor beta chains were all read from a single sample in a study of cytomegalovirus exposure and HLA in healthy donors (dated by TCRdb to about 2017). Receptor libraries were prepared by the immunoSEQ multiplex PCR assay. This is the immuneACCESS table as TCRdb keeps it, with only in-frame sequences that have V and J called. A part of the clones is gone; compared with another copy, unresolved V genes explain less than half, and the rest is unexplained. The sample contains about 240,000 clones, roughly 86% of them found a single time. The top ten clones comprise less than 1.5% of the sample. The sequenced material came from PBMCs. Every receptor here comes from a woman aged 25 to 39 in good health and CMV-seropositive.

The CDR3 reads CASSSSNIRQGLNTEAFF. CDR3 in DNA: TGTGCCAGCAGCTCTTCAAACATCAGACAGGGCTTGAACACTGAAGCTTTCTTT. The genes are TRBV11-2 and TRBJ1-1; 7 nucleotides align to TRBD1. CDR3 length equals 18 residues. Germline trimming cut 4 bases from V and 0 bases from J; bases unmatched to any gene: 14. Germline V gene sequence: CDR1 SGHAT, CDR2 FQNNGV.

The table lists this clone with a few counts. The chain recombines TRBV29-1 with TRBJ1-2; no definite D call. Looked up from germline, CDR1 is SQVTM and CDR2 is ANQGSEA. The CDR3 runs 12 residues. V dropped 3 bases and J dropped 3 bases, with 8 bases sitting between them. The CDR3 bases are TGCAGCGTTGAGTGGGCCGACTATGGCTACACCTTC. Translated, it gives CSVEWADYGYTF.

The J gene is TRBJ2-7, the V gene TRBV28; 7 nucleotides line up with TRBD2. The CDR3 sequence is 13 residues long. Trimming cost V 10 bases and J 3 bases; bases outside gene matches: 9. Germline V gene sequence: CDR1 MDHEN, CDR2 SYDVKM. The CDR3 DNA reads TGTGCCACTACGACGAGCGGGAACTACGAGCAGTACTTC. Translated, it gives CATTTSGNYEQYF.

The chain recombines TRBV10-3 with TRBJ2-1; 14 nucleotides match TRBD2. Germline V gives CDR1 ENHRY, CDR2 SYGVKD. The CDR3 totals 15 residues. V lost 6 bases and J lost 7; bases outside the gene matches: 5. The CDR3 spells CAIRGTSGSGNEQFF. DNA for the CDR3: TGTGCCATCAGGGGGACTAGCGGGAGTGGAAATGAGCAGTTCTTC.

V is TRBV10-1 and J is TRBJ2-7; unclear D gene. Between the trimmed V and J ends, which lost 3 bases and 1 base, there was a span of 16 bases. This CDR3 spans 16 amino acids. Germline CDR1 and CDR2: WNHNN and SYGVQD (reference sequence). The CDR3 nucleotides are TGCGCCAGCAGTGATTCGGGTTCCGGTAAATCCTACGAGCAGTACTTC. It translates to CASSDSGSGKSYEQYF.

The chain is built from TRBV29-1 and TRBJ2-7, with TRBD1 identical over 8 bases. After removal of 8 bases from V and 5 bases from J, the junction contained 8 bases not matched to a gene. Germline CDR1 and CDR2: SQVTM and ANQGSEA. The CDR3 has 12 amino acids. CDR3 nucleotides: TGCAGCACCCAGGGGGCTTCAAACGAGCAGTACTTC. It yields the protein CSTQGASNEQYF.

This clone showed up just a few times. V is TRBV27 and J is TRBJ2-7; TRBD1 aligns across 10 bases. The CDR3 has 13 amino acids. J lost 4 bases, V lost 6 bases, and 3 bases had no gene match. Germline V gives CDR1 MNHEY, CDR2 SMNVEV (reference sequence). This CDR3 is CASSWDRGYEQYF. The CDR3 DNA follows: TGTGCCAGCAGCTGGGACAGGGGATACGAGCAGTACTTC.

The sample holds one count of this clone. CDR3: CASSSGLDQETQYF. The CDR3 DNA sequence: TGTGCCAGCAGCTCCGGACTTGACCAAGAGACCCAGTACTTC. The chain couples TRBV11-2 to TRBJ2-5; tentatively, D is TRBD2 (5 bases). V lost 4 bases and J lost 0, with 9 bases in between. The CDR3 has 14 amino acids. In germline, CDR1 is SGHAT, CDR2 FQNNGV.

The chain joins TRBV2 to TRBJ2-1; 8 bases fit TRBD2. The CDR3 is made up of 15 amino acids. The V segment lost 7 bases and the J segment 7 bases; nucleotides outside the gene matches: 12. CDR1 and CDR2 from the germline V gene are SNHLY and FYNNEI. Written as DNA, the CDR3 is TGTGCCAGCATTAAAGAGAGCGGGAGTGGAAATGAGCAGTTCTTC. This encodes CASIKESGSGNEQFF.

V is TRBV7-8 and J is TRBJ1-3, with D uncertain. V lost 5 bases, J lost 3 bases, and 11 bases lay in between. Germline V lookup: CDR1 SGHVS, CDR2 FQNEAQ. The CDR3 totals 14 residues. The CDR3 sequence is CASSARADGNTIYF. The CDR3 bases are TGTGCCAGCAGCGCCCGAGCTGATGGAAACACCATATATTTT.

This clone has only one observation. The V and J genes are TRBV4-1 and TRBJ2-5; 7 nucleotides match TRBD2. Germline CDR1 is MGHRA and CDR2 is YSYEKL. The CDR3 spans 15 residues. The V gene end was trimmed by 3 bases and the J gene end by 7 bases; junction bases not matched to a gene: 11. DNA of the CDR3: TGCGCCAGCAGCCAGATACTAGCGCCATGGGGGACCCAGTACTTC. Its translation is CASSQILAPWGTQYF.

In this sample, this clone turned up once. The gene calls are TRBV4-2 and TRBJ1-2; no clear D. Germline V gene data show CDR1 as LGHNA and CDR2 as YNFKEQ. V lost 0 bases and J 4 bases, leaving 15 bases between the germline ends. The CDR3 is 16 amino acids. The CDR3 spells CASSQDPPGVPYGYTF. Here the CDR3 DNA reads TGTGCCAGCAGCCAAGACCCGCCGGGTGTCCCCTATGGCTACACCTTC.

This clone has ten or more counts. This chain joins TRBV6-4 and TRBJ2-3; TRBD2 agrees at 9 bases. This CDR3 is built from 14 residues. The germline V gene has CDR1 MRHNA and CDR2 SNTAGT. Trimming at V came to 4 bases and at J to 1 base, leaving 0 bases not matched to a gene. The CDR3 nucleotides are TGTGCCAGCAGTGTAGCGGGAGGCACAGATACGCAGTATTTT. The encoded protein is CASSVAGGTDTQYF.

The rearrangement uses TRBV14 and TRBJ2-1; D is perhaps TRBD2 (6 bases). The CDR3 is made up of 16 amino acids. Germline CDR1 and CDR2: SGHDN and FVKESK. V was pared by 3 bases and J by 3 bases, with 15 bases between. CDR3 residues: CASSQERSGDYNEQFF. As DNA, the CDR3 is TGTGCCAGCAGCCAGGAACGTAGCGGAGACTACAATGAGCAGTTCTTC.

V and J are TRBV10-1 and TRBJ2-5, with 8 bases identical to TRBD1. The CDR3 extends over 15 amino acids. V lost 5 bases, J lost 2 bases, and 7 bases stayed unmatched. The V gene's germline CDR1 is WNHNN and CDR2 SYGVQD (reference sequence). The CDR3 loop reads CASSSGQVAQETQYF. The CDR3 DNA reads TGCGCCAGCAGTTCGGGACAGGTGGCTCAAGAGACCCAGTACTTC.

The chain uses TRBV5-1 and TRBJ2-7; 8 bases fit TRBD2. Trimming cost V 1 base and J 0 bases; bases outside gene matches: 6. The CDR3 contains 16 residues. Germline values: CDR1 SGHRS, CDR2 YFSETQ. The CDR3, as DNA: TGCGCCAGCAGCTTGTATGGTAGCGGGACCTCCTACGAGCAGTACTTC. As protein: CASSLYGSGTSYEQYF.

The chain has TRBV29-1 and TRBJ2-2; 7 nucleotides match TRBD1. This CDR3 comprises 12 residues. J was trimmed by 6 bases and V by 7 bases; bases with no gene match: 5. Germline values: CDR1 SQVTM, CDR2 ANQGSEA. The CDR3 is CSGHRGSGELFF. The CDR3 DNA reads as TGCAGCGGTCACAGGGGATCCGGGGAGCTGTTTTTT.

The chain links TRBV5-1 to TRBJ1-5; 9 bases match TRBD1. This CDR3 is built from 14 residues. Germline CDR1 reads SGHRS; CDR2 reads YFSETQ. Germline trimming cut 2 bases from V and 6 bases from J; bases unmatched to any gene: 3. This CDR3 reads CASSLDRGSQPQHF. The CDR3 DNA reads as TGCGCCAGCAGCTTAGACAGGGGGAGTCAGCCCCAGCATTTT.

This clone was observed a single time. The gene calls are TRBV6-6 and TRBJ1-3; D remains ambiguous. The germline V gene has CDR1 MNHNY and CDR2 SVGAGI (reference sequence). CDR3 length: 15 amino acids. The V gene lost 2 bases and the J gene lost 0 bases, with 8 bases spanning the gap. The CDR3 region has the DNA TGTGCCAGCAGTTACCTAGATTACTCTGGAAACACCATATATTTT. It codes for CASSYLDYSGNTIYF.

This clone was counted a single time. The CDR3 spells CSATSRGGSYNEQFF. The CDR3 nucleotides are TGCAGCGCAACTTCCCGCGGGGGGTCCTACAATGAGCAGTTCTTC. The chain has TRBV29-1 and TRBJ2-1, with 8 bases that match TRBD2. Trimming removed 7 bases from V and 1 base from J; junction bases left unmatched: 9. There are 15 residues in the CDR3. Germline-derived CDR1 and CDR2 are SQVTM and ANQGSEA.